This T cell receptor beta chain was recovered during a study of blood T cell repertoires in COVID-19. Regarding this clone: Other DNA sequences in this sample translate to the same CDR3.

Germline lookup yields CDR1 SGHRS and CDR2 YFSETQ. This CDR3 has 13 residues. V lost 3 bases to trimming and J lost 8 bases, with 14 bases between them. TCRdb's copy holds only in-frame clones and misses some; the assay was immunoSEQ multiplex PCR. The table records more than 35,000 clones, 75% to 85% of them present only once. This sequence originates from a woman in her sixties or seventies with acute or convalescent COVID-19. The sample taken for sequencing was peripheral blood. The chain combines TRBV5-1 with TRBJ1-2; D is ambiguous. DNA for the CDR3: TGCGCCAGCAGCTCGAGTGGAGGGCACGGCTACACCTTC. Its protein product is CASSSSGGHGYTF.